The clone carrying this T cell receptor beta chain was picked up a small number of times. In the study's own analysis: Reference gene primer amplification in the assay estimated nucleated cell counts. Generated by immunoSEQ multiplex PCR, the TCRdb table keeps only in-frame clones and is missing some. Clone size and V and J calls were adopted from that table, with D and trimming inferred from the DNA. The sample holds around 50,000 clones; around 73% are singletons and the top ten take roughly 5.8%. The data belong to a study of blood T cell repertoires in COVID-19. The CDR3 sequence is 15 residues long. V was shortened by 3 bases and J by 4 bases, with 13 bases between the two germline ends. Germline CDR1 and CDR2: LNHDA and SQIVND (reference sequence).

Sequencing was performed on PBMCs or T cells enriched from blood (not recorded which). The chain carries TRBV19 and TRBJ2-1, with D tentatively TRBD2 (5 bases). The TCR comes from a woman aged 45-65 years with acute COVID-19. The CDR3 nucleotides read TGTGCCAGTAGTATGGTCGGGGTACAATACAATGAGCAGTTCTTC. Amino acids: CASSMVGVQYNEQFF.